One and the same sample provided the 27 T cell receptor beta chains below, sequenced in a study of T cell responses to AZD1222 COVID-19 vaccine. Produced via immunoSEQ multiplex PCR; TCRdb's table is partial and in-frame only. The sample includes 80,000 to 95,000 clones, just under 90% seen only once; the top ten take approximately 5.7%. The source material was peripheral blood, sampled on day 0 of AZD1222 vaccination. These receptors originate from an adult in good health.

This clone was recorded once. The J gene is TRBJ1-2, the V gene TRBV4-3; 8 bases map to TRBD1. Germline loops: CDR1 LGHNA, CDR2 YSLEER. CDR3 length equals 13 residues. With 4 bases clipped from V and 5 bases from J, the junction kept 3 bases outside the gene matches. CDR3 coding DNA: TGCGCCAGCAGCCCGACAGGGGATTATGGCTACACCTTC. It encodes CASSPTGDYGYTF.

The chain uses TRBV29-1 and TRBJ1-1; no clear D gene. The germline V and J ends were trimmed by 4 bases and 0 bases, with 9 bases remaining between them. Per the germline V gene, CDR1 is SQVTM and CDR2 is ANQGSEA. The CDR3 totals 13 residues. The chain's CDR3 is CSVVGLMNTEAFF. CDR3 in DNA: TGCAGCGTTGTAGGACTGATGAACACTGAAGCTTTCTTT. The full variable domain, in which reference TRBV29-1 and TRBJ1-1 provide the parts outside the CDR3, is SAVISQKPSRDICQRGTSLTIQCQVDSQVTMMFWYRQQPGQSLTLIATANQGSEATYESGFVIDKFPISRPNLTFSTLTVSNMSPEDSSIYLCSVVGLMNTEAFFGQGTRLTVV.

The chain recombines TRBV6-1 with TRBJ2-7, with D unclear. The V end was cut by 2 bases, the J end by 3 bases, with 8 bases between. CDR1 and CDR2 (germline): MNHNS, SASEGT. The CDR3 covers 13 residues. The CDR3 is CASSEWASYEQYF. DNA of the CDR3: TGTGCCAGCAGTGAATGGGCTAGCTACGAGCAGTACTTC.

The chain employs TRBV27 and TRBJ1-2; the match to TRBD1 covers 9 bases. This CDR3 is built from 15 residues. V was clipped by 3 bases and J by 7 bases; unmatched bases: 9. Germline V gene data show CDR1 as MNHEY and CDR2 as SMNVEV (reference sequence). CDR3 DNA: TGTGCCAGCAGTTTGGGGGGACAGGGTCTAGGTGGCTACACCTTC. Its translation: CASSLGGQGLGGYTF.

This chain joins TRBV5-4 and TRBJ1-2; the D gene is possibly TRBD1 (5 bases). The CDR3 is 11 amino acids. The V gene's germline CDR1 is SGHNT and CDR2 YYREEE (reference sequence). V was trimmed by 9 bases and J by 8 bases, leaving 14 bases between them. In nucleotides, the CDR3 is TGTGCCAACCCCACGGGGGAGGGCTACACCTTC. It specifies CANPTGEGYTF.

The gene calls are TRBV6-2 or TRBV6-3 and TRBJ2-1; D is possibly TRBD2 (5 bases). CDR1 MNHEY and CDR2 SVGEGT come from the germline V gene. Trimming left V 2 bases short and J 3 bases short, with 17 bases between. The CDR3 covers 17 residues. The CDR3 spells CASSYPAGLEGYNEQFF. The DNA for the CDR3 is TGTGCCAGCAGTTACCCCGCTGGGCTAGAGGGCTACAATGAGCAGTTCTTC.

The V call is TRBV5-1, the J call TRBJ2-3; D may be TRBD2 (5 bases). Trimming pared 3 bases from V and 5 bases from J, leaving 13 bases between. The CDR3 has 14 amino acids. Germline V CDR1 and CDR2: SGHRS, YFSETQ. The CDR3 DNA is TGCGCCAGCAGCTACTCCTCAGAGGGAGATACGCAGTATTTT. It translates to CASSYSSEGDTQYF. The full variable domain, its missing parts supplied by reference TRBV5-1 and TRBJ2-3, is KAGVTQTPRYLIKTRGQQVTLSCSPISGHRSVSWYQQTPGQGLQFLFEYFSETQRNKGNFPGRFSGRQFSNSRSEMNVSTLELGDSALYLCASSYSSEGDTQYFGPGTRLTVL.

Only one count was recorded for this clone. The chain carries TRBV5-1 and TRBJ1-3, with a weak D call TRBD1 (5 bases). V was trimmed by 5 bases and J by 0 bases, leaving 12 bases between them. The CDR3 is 15 residues long. Germline values: CDR1 SGHRS, CDR2 YFSETQ. CDR3 in amino acids: CASRGDGYSGNTIYF. In DNA, the CDR3 is TGCGCCAGCAGGGGGGACGGTTACTCTGGAAACACCATATATTTT.

In nucleotides, the CDR3 is TGTGCCAGCAGCGGAGCCGGGACGCTCTATGGCTACACCTTC. Translation gives CASSGAGTLYGYTF. The chain uses TRBV5-4 and TRBJ1-2; tentatively, D is TRBD1 (5 bases). Trimming removed 4 bases from V and 4 bases from J, with 14 bases in between. The CDR3 covers 14 residues. The V gene's germline CDR1 is SGHNT and CDR2 YYREEE (reference sequence). Together with reference TRBV5-4 and TRBJ1-2, the CDR3 gives the full variable domain: ETGVTQSPTHLIKTRGQQVTLRCSSQSGHNTVSWYQQALGQGPQFIFQYYREEENGRGNFPPRFSGLQFPNYSSELNVNALELDDSALYLCASSGAGTLYGYTFGSGTRLTVV.

This sequence joins TRBV15 and TRBJ1-4; D unresolved. Germline-derived CDR1 and CDR2 are LNHNV and YYDKDF (reference sequence). Trimming cost V 0 bases and J 8 bases, with 13 bases left between them. This CDR3 region has 15 residues. The CDR3 reads CATSRDPRGGEKLFF. In DNA form, the CDR3 reads TGTGCCACCAGCAGAGATCCCCGGGGAGGGGAAAAACTGTTTTTT.

The CDR3 loop reads CASSYSYQAGEQFF. CDR3 in DNA: TGTGCCAGCAGTTACTCGTATCAGGCGGGCGAGCAGTTCTTC. V and J are TRBV6-2 or TRBV6-3 and TRBJ2-1, with a tentative D call TRBD2 (5 bases). V was cut by 0 bases and J by 10 bases, with 13 bases left in between. The CDR3 loop spans 14 amino acids. Germline V gives CDR1 MNHEY, CDR2 SVGEGT.

The V and J genes are TRBV3-1 (or the pseudogene TRBV3-2) and TRBJ1-2; tentative D call: TRBD1 (5 bases). This CDR3 has 13 residues. The germline V and J ends were trimmed by 0 bases and 14 bases, with 16 bases remaining between them. The germline CDR1 and CDR2 sequences are LGHDT and YNNKEL (reference sequence). The DNA for the CDR3 is TGTGCCAGCAGCCAAGACCCGTTAGGGGTGGGGACCTTC. It yields the protein CASSQDPLGVGTF.

The chain employs TRBV12-5 and TRBJ2-5, with 9 positions matching TRBD2. This CDR3 has 15 amino acids. Germline CDR1 is LGHNT and CDR2 is FRNRAP. J lost 2 bases, V lost 5 bases, and 6 bases had no gene match. In DNA, the CDR3 is TGTGCTAGTGGTCGTGGTAGCGGGGGACAAGAGACCCAGTACTTC. Its translation is CASGRGSGGQETQYF.

The V call is TRBV7-9, the J call TRBJ2-7; D possibly corresponds to TRBD1 (5 bases). The CDR3 runs to 16 residues. Germline assignment: CDR1 SEHNR and CDR2 FQNEAQ (reference sequence). Trimming stripped 5 bases from V and 6 bases from J, with 23 bases between. This chain's CDR3 is CASSLLAAGPLGEQYF. CDR3 nucleotides: TGTGCCAGCAGCCTACTTGCGGCAGGGCCGCTGGGCGAGCAGTACTTC.

J is TRBJ1-1 and V is TRBV30; D not resolved. The CDR3 contains 10 residues. Germline V gene lookup returns CDR1 GTSNPN and CDR2 SVGIG (reference sequence). V dropped 2 bases and J dropped 6 bases, with 4 bases sitting between them. CDR3 region: CAWSRAEAFF. The DNA for the CDR3 is TGTGCCTGGAGTCGGGCTGAAGCTTTCTTT.

The sample holds one count of this clone. This chain uses TRBV9 with TRBJ1-1, with D uncertain. V was clipped by 4 bases and J by 1 base, with 14 bases between them. The germline V gene encodes CDR1 SGDLS and CDR2 YYNGEE. The CDR3 extends over 15 amino acids. In nucleotides, the CDR3 is TGTGCCAGCAGCCCGGACCCCCTGGGGAACACTGAAGCTTTCTTT. It yields the protein CASSPDPLGNTEAFF.

The J gene is TRBJ2-1, the V gene TRBV19; the D is unclear. CDR1 is LNHDA, CDR2 SQIVND, per germline (reference sequence). The V and J ends lost 7 bases and 4 bases respectively, with 5 bases between them. The CDR3 sequence is 11 residues long. The CDR3 sequence is CASKEYNEQFF. CDR3 sequence (DNA): TGTGCCAGTAAAGAGTACAATGAGCAGTTCTTC.

The V gene is TRBV5-1, the J gene TRBJ2-1; 8 bases match TRBD2. Unmatched junction bases numbered 11, after V lost 4 bases and J lost 2 bases. CDR1 SGHRS and CDR2 YFSETQ come from the germline V gene. This CDR3 has 17 residues. CDR3 protein: CASSPTISGATYNEQFF. The CDR3 nucleotides are TGCGCCAGCAGCCCAACGATTAGCGGGGCAACCTACAATGAGCAGTTCTTC. Based on the CDR3 plus reference TRBV5-1 and TRBJ2-1, the full variable domain is KAGVTQTPRYLIKTRGQQVTLSCSPISGHRSVSWYQQTPGQGLQFLFEYFSETQRNKGNFPGRFSGRQFSNSRSEMNVSTLELGDSALYLCASSPTISGATYNEQFFGPGTRLTVL.

This chain connects TRBV5-4 to TRBJ2-3; tentatively, D is TRBD2 (6 bases). The V gene lost 4 bases and the J gene lost 2 bases, with 20 bases spanning the gap. CDR1 and CDR2 from the germline V gene are SGHNT and YYREEE (reference sequence). The CDR3 sequence is 17 residues long. CDR3 in amino acids: CASSRPVGEAYTDTQYF. The CDR3 DNA is TGTGCCAGCAGCAGACCCGTCGGGGAGGCGTACACAGATACGCAGTATTTT.

The gene calls are TRBV7-8 and TRBJ2-3, with D tentatively TRBD1 (5 bases). The CDR3 runs 14 residues. V lost 4 bases, J lost 2 bases, and 10 bases lay in between. CDR1 is SGHVS, CDR2 FQNEAQ, per germline. This CDR3 reads CASSSRQITDTQYF. The CDR3 DNA follows: TGTGCCAGCAGCTCAAGACAGATCACAGATACGCAGTATTTT. Together with reference TRBV7-8 and TRBJ2-3, the CDR3 gives the full variable domain: GAGVSQSPRYKVAKRGQDVALRCDPISGHVSLFWYQQALGQGPEFLTYFQNEAQLDKSGLPSDRFFAERPEGSVSTLKIQRTQQEDSAVYLCASSSRQITDTQYFGPGTRLTVL.

The sample holds one count of this clone. This chain links TRBV27 with TRBJ1-2; a possible D gene is TRBD1 (5 bases). The germline V and J ends were trimmed by 3 bases and 4 bases, with 21 bases remaining between them. The CDR3 has 17 residues. CDR1 MNHEY and CDR2 SMNVEV come from the germline V gene (reference sequence). The CDR3: CASSFGYGGGFGYGYTF. The CDR3 region has the DNA TGTGCCAGCAGTTTCGGGTATGGGGGAGGTTTCGGCTATGGCTACACCTTC.

This clone has only a few counts. The chain joins TRBV3-1 (or the pseudogene TRBV3-2) to TRBJ1-1, with 7 bases lining up with TRBD1. CDR1 and CDR2 (germline): LGHDT, YNNKEL (reference sequence). The V gene end was trimmed by 2 bases and the J gene end by 1 base; junction bases not matched to a gene: 1. CDR3 size: 14 residues. The CDR3 region is CASSQWTGNTEAFF. The CDR3 DNA sequence: TGTGCCAGCAGCCAATGGACAGGGAACACTGAAGCTTTCTTT.

The rearrangement uses TRBV29-1 and TRBJ1-2, with TRBD1 identical over 11 bases. Germline V lookup: CDR1 SQVTM, CDR2 ANQGSEA. Germline trimming cut 5 bases from V and 3 bases from J; bases unmatched to any gene: 5. The CDR3 sequence is 14 residues long. For the CDR3, the DNA is TGCAGCGTTATGGGGACAGGGGGATACTATGGCTACACCTTC. This codes for CSVMGTGGYYGYTF.

This clone was seen a single time. The chain has TRBV2 and TRBJ2-3; perhaps TRBD1 as D (6 bases). Trimming took off 5 bases at V and 0 bases at J, with 12 bases between the two ends. The CDR3 sequence is 15 residues long. Germline CDR1 and CDR2: SNHLY and FYNNEI. In DNA, the CDR3 is TGTGCCAGCAGTCGCGGACAGACTAGCACAGATACGCAGTATTTT. It specifies CASSRGQTSTDTQYF.

This chain links TRBV27 with TRBJ2-1; D perhaps matches TRBD2 (6 bases). The CDR3 length is 19 residues. The germline gives CDR1 MNHEY, CDR2 SMNVEV (reference sequence). Trimming removed 0 bases at V and 0 bases at J, with 18 bases between. In DNA form, the CDR3 reads TGTGCCAGCAGTTTATCGGCGGGATGGGAGTCAATCTCCTACAATGAGCAGTTCTTC. It specifies CASSLSAGWESISYNEQFF.

The genes are TRBV19 and TRBJ2-2; D possibly corresponds to TRBD1 (5 bases). The CDR3 covers 14 residues. Germline CDR1 LNHDA, CDR2 SQIVND (reference sequence). The V gene lost 5 bases and the J gene lost 4 bases, with 11 bases spanning the gap. The chain's CDR3 is CASSPFQGTGELFF. CDR3 DNA sequence: TGTGCCAGTAGTCCCTTTCAGGGCACCGGGGAGCTGTTTTTT.

The V gene is TRBV9, the J gene TRBJ2-4, with 7 bases lining up with TRBD2. This CDR3 has 18 amino acids. The V and J ends lost 3 bases and 0 bases, in that order; junction bases with no gene match: 12. Germline CDR1 and CDR2: SGDLS and YYNGEE. The DNA of the CDR3 is TGTGCCAGCAGCGCCAGCGGTGCGGGGGTTTTAGCCAAAAACATTCAGTACTTC. It encodes CASSASGAGVLAKNIQYF.